This T cell receptor (beta chain) was recorded in a study of T-cell reconstitution after alpha-beta-depleted transplantation in children. Study-level results: It was surviving recipient T cells and thymic progenitors that gave some patients high TCRbeta diversity at day 60. Among T cells one year after transplant, newly produced cells accounted for most counts and diversity.

For TCRbeta, the library was prepared with unique molecular identifiers. Each CDR3 protein gets one entry after TCRdb re-called the PCR reads with MiXCR. The repertoire holds 200,000 to 250,000 distinct CDR3 sequences, with less than 9% as singletons. The CDR3 is made up of 12 amino acids. Germline V gene sequence: CDR1 SGDLS, CDR2 YYNGEE. V was cut by 4 bases and J by 9 bases, with 13 bases left in between. This clonotype was found many times. Its target is not known. The V gene is TRBV9, the J gene TRBJ1-2; no clear D. The source is a male patient younger than 18 who had a stem cell transplant for acute lymphoblastic leukemia, so the T cells may come from the graft donor. This material consisted of PBMCs, mostly from graft donor cells, taken 180 days after TCRalphabeta/CD19-depleted stem cell transplant. The CDR3 DNA is TGTGCCAGCAGCCCAAGACGGTATAGCTACACCTTC. Translated: CASSPRRYSYTF.